The clone carrying this TCR beta chain was detected ten times or more. What it binds is unknown. This record comes from a study of T-cell reconstitution after alpha-beta-depleted transplantation in children. Construction of the TCRbeta library involved unique molecular identifiers. Each CDR3 protein gets one entry after TCRdb re-called the PCR reads with MiXCR. The sample yields 250,000 to 300,000 distinct CDR3 sequences, around 10% seen once. Study-level results: It was newly produced T cells that mostly accounted for T-cell counts and diversity one year after transplant. Several hundred rapidly expanded clones from non-depleted graft cells reportedly supplied alpha-beta T cells about two months post-transplant. Surviving thymic progenitors and recipient T cells were the source of high TCRbeta diversity at day 60 in some patients.

Germline CDR1 is SGHAT and CDR2 is FQNNGV. CDR3 length: 13 amino acids. V lost 0 bases to trimming and J lost 11 bases, with 12 bases between them. The V gene is TRBV11-2, the J gene TRBJ2-3; D call uncertain. The source is a boy in the first two years of life with acute myeloid leukemia, due to receive a stem cell transplant. The specimen comprised PBMCs, sampled before TCRalphabeta/CD19-depleted stem cell transplant. The CDR3 DNA sequence: TGTGCCAGCAGCTTAGAGATCCCCGAACGGCAGTATTTT. Residues: CASSLEIPERQYF.